This T cell receptor beta chain was found in a study of cytomegalovirus exposure and HLA in healthy donors. General study findings and limits: Equally common other TCR beta chains were less clonally expanded than HLA-associated ones, a later analysis found. Later findings reportedly placed an Asian-associated ancestry cluster below the 666-donor mean for N-insertions. Donor immune exposure was known only as CMV serostatus.

With respect to this clone: Its specificity is unknown.

Use of 60 Vbeta and 13 Jbeta primers characterized the PCR. Sequencing was performed with immunoSEQ multiplex PCR; in TCRdb, only in-frame clones are kept and a portion is missing. The top ten hold approximately 2.2% of the sample, which has 100,000 to 140,000 clones, 81% seen once. This TCR derives from a man between 25 and 39 years old in good health and CMV-seronegative. The source material was PBMCs.

The DNA of the CDR3 is TGTGCCAGCAGTGAAATGGACAGCGCATCCGGCTACACCTTC. It translates to CASSEMDSASGYTF. The gene calls are TRBV6-1 and TRBJ1-2; D is possibly TRBD1 (6 bases). The germline V gene has CDR1 MNHNS and CDR2 SASEGT. The CDR3 covers 14 residues. V lost 2 bases to trimming and J lost 8 bases, with 15 bases between them.